The clone carrying this T cell receptor (beta chain) was found a few times. Its cognate antigen is unknown. The CDR3 goes on 3 residues after the read ends, and that part is filled in from the germline J gene. The sample comes from a study of T cell clonality in common variable immunodeficiency. The germline V gene encodes CDR1 SNHLY and CDR2 FYNNEI. Unmatched junction bases numbered 6, after V lost 10 bases and J lost 9 bases. CDR3 length: 11 residues. Generated by immunoSEQ multiplex PCR, the TCRdb table keeps only in-frame clones and is missing some. There are 50,000 to 60,000 clones in the sample, none observed a single time. Study-level points and caveats: Authors noted CVID clonality's cause needs subpopulation repertoire sequencing. Compared with controls, CVID subjects had fewer shared TCRbeta clones.

V gene TRBV2 combines with J gene TRBJ2-1; TRBD1 matches at 7 bases. Sequenced input: peripheral blood mononuclear cells. This sequence originates from a person aged 18 to 70 in good health. The CDR3: CATRRQGEQFF. CDR3 bases read: TGTGCCACGAGGCGACAGGGTGAG.